This T cell receptor beta chain emerged from a study of cytomegalovirus exposure and HLA in healthy donors. Points from the study as a whole: Later on, an analysis showed TCR association rates differing by HLA locus, with DRB1 the most and HLA-C the fewest. Rarity marked most TCR sequences, yet some public TCRs occurred in many donors. Accurate HLA-A and HLA-B prediction from TCR beta sequences was reported for most subjects.

This clone has more than one count but fewer than ten. Its antigen is not known. Germline CDR1 SGHTA, CDR2 FQGNSA. The CDR3 is 14 residues long. The ends were cut back, 5 bases at V and 1 base at J, with 11 bases in the middle. The PCR was carried out with 60 Vbeta primers and 13 Jbeta primers. Profiling relied on immunoSEQ multiplex PCR, and the TCRdb table lists in-frame clones only, not all of them. The sample carries around 100,000 clones, 60% to 75% recorded once. The sequence came from a man aged 50-60 years in good health and CMV-seronegative. The sequenced sample was PBMCs. The chain links TRBV7-2 to TRBJ1-1; D remains unclear. In nucleotides, the CDR3 is TGTGCCAGCAGCCAATTTCCAGAGAACACTGAAGCTTTCTTT. As protein: CASSQFPENTEAFF.